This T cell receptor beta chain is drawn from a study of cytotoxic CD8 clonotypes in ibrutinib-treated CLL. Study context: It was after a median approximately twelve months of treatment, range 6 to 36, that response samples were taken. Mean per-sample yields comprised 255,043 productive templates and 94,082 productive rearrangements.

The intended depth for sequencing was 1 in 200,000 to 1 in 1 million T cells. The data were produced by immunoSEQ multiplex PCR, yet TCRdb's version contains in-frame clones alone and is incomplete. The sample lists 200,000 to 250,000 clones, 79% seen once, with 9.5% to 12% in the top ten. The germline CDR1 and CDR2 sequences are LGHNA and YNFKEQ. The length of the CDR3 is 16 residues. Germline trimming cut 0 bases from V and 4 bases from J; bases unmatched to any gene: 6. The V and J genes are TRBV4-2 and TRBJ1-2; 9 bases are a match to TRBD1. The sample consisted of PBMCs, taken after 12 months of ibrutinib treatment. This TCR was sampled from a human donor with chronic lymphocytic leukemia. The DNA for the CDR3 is TGTGCCAGCAGCCAAGAAAGGGGACAGGGATTCTATGGCTACACCTTC. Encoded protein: CASSQERGQGFYGYTF.